The following is a T cell receptor (beta chain) sequence with its context. This table comes from immunoSEQ multiplex PCR, and its TCRdb copy is limited to in-frame clones, with some not included. The sample contains a few hundred thousand clones, 80% to 90% of which appear only once. Germline CDR1 and CDR2: MNHEY and SVGAGI. V was pared by 6 bases and J by 4 bases, with 13 bases between. The CDR3 spans 13 residues. This specimen belongs to a study of blood T cell repertoires in COVID-19. Residents of about 25 US areas, aged about 18 to 89 years, made up the participants. The clonotype comes from a young man with acute COVID-19. Sequenced sample: PBMCs or T cells enriched from blood (not recorded which). The genes are TRBV6-5 and TRBJ2-7, with a weak D call TRBD1 (6 bases). The CDR3 sequence: CASSPGHPYEQYV. The CDR3 coding sequence is TGTGCCAGCAGCCCGGGACACCCATACGAGCAGTACGTC.